The entry that follows covers one TCR beta chain sequence. What this receptor recognizes is not known. No base quality values were provided; no much bigger clone lies one nucleotide off. The germline V gene supplies CDR1 MDHEN and CDR2 SYDVKM. V is pared back by 4 bases and J by 2 bases, with 8 bases lying between the germline termini. Including cysteine and phenylalanine, the CDR3 has 13 amino acids. The DNA shown is the 39-base CDR3, in frame from base 1. These data are taken from a study of low-dose radiotherapy and immunotherapy resistance in tumors (dated by TCRdb to the early 2020s). For the study in its entirety: In Cohort 1, 0.5 Gy per fraction was delivered every 2 weeks, and a total PTV dose of 6.5 Gy was prescribed. Cyclophosphamide 200 mg/m2 was administered intravenously every two weeks, one day before each radiation and immunotherapy administration. Starting on cycle 1 day 1, patients took 300 mg of aspirin by mouth once a day for four cycles. Eight patients were included in the translational analysis: three from the first dose cohort and the first five from the second dose cohort. No randomization into treatment groups was done for the people taking part in the trial. Patients in Cohort 2 were given 1 Gy per fraction every two weeks, for a total of 13 Gy across 26 weeks. Patients were given nivolumab as a 240 mg flat dose every two weeks and ipilimumab at 1 mg/kg every six weeks, with both drugs delivered intravenously.

What the time point label conveys for this sample: before trial treatment. Donors were enrolled in RACIN, a single-arm phase I dose-escalation trial combining nivolumab, ipilimumab, aspirin, low-dose cyclophosphamide and low-dose radiotherapy. To be eligible, a patient needed to have an advanced solid tumor that was TIL-negative. The run used an Illumina HiSeq 2500. First-strand cDNA was synthesized using Superscript III and a set of TRAV- and TRBV-specific primers, so that both TCRalpha and TCRbeta chains were covered. TCRs were amplified with Phusion for roughly 20 PCR cycles using a constant-region primer together with the adapter attached to the V primers. The isolated mRNA was amplified using the MessageAmp II aRNA Amplification Kit, with in vitro transcription performed for about 15 hours at 37 degrees C. mRNA for TCR sequencing was isolated with the Dynabeads mRNA DIRECT Purification Kit. A second approximately 25-cycle Phusion PCR added indexed Illumina adapters, and products were purified with AMPure XP beads. The original methods were these. Custom Perl scripts pooled TCR sequences encoding the same protein, removed out-of-frame sequences and computed each clonotype's abundance. The analysis excluded TCR sequences that were supported by just one read. The metrics used to describe the repertoires included Shannon entropy, Gini index, clonality, richness, and the frequency of TCRs shared between repertoires. Using fastp at Q25 and MiXCR, TCRdb reprocessed the public reads and kept productive beta chains. Rows matching on CDR3 protein sequence are summarized as one entry with the most common DNA and genes. V and J calls and clone size were set by TCRdb, not the authors. The table for this sample lists approximately 84,000 distinct CDR3 sequences; over 15% of them were counted only once. The ten largest make up roughly 2.8% of the sample.

The receptor was derived from a male donor with prostate cancer. Sequencing was performed on PBMCs, taken before treatment. Recombination connected TRBV28 to TRBJ2-5; the D gene lacks a confident call. The CDR3 reads CASSSWGQETQYF. The bases read TGTGCCAGCAGTTCCTGGGGTCAAGAGACCCAGTACTTC. The entire variable domain, with the stretches around the CDR3 drawn from the reference TRBV28 and TRBJ2-5 proteins, is DVKVTQSSRYLVKRTGEKVFLECVQDMDHENMFWYRQDPGLGLRLIYFSYDVKMKEKGDIPEGYSVSREKKERFSLILESASTNQTSMYLCASSSWGQETQYFGPGTRLLVL.